What follows is one T cell receptor beta chain and its context. Its antigen is unknown. The data were obtained in a study of T-cell memory formation after mild COVID-19. Study-level results: Detection of some responders pre-infection suggested pre-existing cross-reactive memory T cells participated.

Employing constant-segment primers, 5'RACE generated TCR alpha and TCR beta cDNA libraries bearing sample barcodes and UMIs. TCRdb reprocessed the 5' RACE reads via MiXCR and lists one record per CDR3 protein. Among over 95,000 distinct CDR3 sequences listed, 22% were seen once. This CDR3 has 14 amino acids. V shed 2 bases and J shed 6 bases, with 12 bases lying between them. The germline gives CDR1 SGHNT, CDR2 YYREEE (reference sequence). The sequenced sample was PBMCs or a T cell subset sorted from them (not recorded which). This TCR was recovered from a man between 18 and 29 years old who had mild COVID-19 (a few samples of this study predate the infection). Cell type and time point are not known. The chain combines TRBV5-4 with TRBJ2-1, with D possibly being TRBD1 (5 bases). DNA for the CDR3: TGTGCCAGCAGCTTTTGGACACGCTCCAATGAGCAGTTCTTC. Translating gives CASSFWTRSNEQFF.